This T cell receptor (beta chain) is from a study of shared clonotypes between healthy human individuals. Measured with immunoSEQ multiplex PCR; TCRdb has only the in-frame clones, and not every one. In the table there are 1.4 million or so clones, approximately 98.5% of which are singletons. The germline gives CDR1 MNHEY, CDR2 SVGAGI. The CDR3 runs 15 residues. Trimming took off 6 bases at V and 0 bases at J, with 12 bases between the two ends. The TCR originated in a man aged 30-40 years in good health. The source material was naive CD4+ T cells sorted from blood. Subset specified: CD45RA+ positively selected. This sequence joins TRBV6-5 and TRBJ1-3; D is ambiguous. CDR3 sequence reads: CASRNGRISGNTIYF. CDR3 sequence (DNA): TGTGCCAGCAGAAATGGACGGATCTCTGGAAACACCATATATTTT.